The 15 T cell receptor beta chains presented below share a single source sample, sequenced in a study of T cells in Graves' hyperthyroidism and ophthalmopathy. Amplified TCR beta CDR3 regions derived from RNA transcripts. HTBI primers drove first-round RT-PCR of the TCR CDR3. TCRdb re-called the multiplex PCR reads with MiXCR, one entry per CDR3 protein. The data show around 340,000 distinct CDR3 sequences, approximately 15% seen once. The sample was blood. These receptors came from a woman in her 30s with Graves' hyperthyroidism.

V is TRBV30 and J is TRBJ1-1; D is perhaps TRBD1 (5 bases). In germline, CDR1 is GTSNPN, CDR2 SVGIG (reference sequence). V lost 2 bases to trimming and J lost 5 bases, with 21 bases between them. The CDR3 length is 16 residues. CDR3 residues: CAWSPRGRGEGTEAFF. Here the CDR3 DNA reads TGTGCCTGGAGTCCCCGCGGGAGGGGCGAAGGAACTGAAGCTTTCTTT. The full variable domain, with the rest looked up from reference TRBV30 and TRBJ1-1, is SQTIHQWPATLVQPVGSPLSLECTVEGTSNPNLYWYRQAAGRGLQLLFYSVGIGQISSEVPQNLSASRPQDRQFILSSKKLLLSDSGFYLCAWSPRGRGEGTEAFFGQGTRLTVV.

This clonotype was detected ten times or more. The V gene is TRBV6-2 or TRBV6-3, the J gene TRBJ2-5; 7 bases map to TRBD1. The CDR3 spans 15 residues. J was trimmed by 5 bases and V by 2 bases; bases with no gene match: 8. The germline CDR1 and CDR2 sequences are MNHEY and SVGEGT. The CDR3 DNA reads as TGTGCCAGCAGTTACCTCGGGACAGATATGGAGACCCAGTACTTC. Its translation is CASSYLGTDMETQYF.

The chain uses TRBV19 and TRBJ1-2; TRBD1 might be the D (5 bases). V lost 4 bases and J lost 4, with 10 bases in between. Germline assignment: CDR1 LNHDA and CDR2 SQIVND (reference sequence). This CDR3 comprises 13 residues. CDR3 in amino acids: CASSTGTSYGYTF. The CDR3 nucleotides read TGTGCCAGTAGTACAGGGACTTCCTATGGCTACACCTTC.

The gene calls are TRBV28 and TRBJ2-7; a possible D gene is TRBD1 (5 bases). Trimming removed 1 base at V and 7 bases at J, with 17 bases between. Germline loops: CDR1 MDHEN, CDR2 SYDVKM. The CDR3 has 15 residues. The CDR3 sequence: CASSLLTGRAREQYF. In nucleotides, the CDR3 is TGTGCCAGCAGTTTATTAACAGGACGGGCTAGAGAGCAGTACTTC.

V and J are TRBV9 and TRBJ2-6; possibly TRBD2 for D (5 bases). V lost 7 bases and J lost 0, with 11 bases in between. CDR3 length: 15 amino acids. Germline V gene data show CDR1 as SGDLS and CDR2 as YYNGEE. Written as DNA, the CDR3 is TGTGCCAGCGGAGGTTATATCTCTGGGGCCAACGTCCTGACTTTC. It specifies CASGGYISGANVLTF.

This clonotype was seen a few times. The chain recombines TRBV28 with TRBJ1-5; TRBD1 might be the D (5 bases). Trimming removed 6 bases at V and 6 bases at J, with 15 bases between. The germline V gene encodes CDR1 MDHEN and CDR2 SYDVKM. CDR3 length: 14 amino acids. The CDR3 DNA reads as TGTGCCAGCAGCAGCATGGGGGGGGGTCAGCCCCAGCATTTT. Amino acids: CASSSMGGGQPQHF.

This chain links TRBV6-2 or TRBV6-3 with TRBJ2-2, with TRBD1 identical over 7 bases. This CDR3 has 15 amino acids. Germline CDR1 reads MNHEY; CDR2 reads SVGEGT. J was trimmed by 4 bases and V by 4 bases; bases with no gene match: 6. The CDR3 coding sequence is TGTGCCAGCAGTTTAACAGGGGTCGGCACCGGGGAGCTGTTTTTT. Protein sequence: CASSLTGVGTGELFF.

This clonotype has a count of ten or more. DNA for the CDR3: TGTGCCAGCAGTTTGGCGCCGGGACAGGGGGGCGTCGAGCAGTACTTC. This gives the protein CASSLAPGQGGVEQYF. The chain uses TRBV28 and TRBJ2-7; the match to TRBD1 covers 11 bases. The trim removed 3 bases at V and 6 bases at J, leaving 10 bases unmatched. This CDR3 is 16 amino acids long. In germline, CDR1 is MDHEN, CDR2 SYDVKM.

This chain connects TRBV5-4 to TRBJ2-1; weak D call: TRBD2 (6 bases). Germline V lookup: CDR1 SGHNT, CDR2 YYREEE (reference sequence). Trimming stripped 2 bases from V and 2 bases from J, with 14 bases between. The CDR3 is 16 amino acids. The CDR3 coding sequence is TGTGCCAGCAGCTTTGGGCGGGATGTCCCCTACAATGAGCAGTTCTTC. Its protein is CASSFGRDVPYNEQFF.

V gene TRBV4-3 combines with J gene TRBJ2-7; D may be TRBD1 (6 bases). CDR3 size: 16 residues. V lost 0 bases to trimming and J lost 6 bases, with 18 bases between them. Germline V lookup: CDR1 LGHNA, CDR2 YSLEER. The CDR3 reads CASSQDKRAQGGEQYF. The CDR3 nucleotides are TGCGCCAGCAGCCAAGATAAGAGGGCACAGGGTGGCGAGCAGTACTTC.

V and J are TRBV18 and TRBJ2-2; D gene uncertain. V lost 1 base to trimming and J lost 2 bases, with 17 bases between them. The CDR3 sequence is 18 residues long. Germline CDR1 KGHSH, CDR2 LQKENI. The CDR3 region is CASSPRVSIATNTGELFF. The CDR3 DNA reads TGTGCCAGCTCACCACGCGTCTCGATCGCCACCAACACCGGGGAGCTGTTTTTT.

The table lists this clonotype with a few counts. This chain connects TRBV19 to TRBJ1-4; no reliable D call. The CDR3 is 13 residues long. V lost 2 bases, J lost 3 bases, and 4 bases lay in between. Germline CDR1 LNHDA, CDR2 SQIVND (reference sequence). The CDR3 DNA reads TGTGCCAGTAGTATAAATCCTAATGAAAAACTGTTTTTT. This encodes CASSINPNEKLFF. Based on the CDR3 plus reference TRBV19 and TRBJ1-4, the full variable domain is DGGITQSPKYLFRKEGQNVTLSCEQNLNHDAMYWYRQDPGQGLRLIYYSQIVNDFQKGDIAEGYSVSREKKESFPLTVTSAQKNPTAFYLCASSINPNEKLFFGSGTQLSVL.

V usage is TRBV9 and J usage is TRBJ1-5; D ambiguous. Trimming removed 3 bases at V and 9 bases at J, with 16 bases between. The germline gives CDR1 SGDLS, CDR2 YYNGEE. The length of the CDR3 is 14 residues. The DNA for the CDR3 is TGTGCCAGCAGCGAGACGGGCTCGTCGATGCCCCAGCATTTT. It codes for CASSETGSSMPQHF.

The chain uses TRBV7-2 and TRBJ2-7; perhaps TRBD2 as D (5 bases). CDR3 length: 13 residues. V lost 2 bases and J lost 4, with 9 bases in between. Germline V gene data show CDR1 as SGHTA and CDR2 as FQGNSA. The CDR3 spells CASSLYEGYEQYF. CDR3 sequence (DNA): TGTGCCAGCAGCTTATATGAGGGTTACGAGCAGTACTTC. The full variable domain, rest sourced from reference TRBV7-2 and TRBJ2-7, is GAGVSQSPSNKVTEKGKDVELRCDPISGHTALYWYRQSLGQGLEFLIYFQGNSAPDKSGLPSDRFSAERTGGSVSTLTIQRTQQEDSAVYLCASSLYEGYEQYFGPGTRLTVT.

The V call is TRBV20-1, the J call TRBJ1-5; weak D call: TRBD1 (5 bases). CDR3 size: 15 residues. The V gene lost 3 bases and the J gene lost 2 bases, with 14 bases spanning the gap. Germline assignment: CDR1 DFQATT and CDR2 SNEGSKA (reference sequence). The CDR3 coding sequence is TGCAGTGCTAGCGGGGGACGGGTTGGCAATCAGCCCCAGCATTTT. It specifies CSASGGRVGNQPQHF.